This T cell receptor (beta chain) was identified in a study of breast tumors, draining lymph nodes, adjacent tissues. Study-wide results and limits: Compared with lymph nodes, tumors were less diverse; compared with nontumor tissue, more.

This clonotype was recorded many times. Its specificity is not known. The lymph nodes were axillary draining lymph nodes from breast cancer patients. MiXCR, applied by TCRdb to the multiplex PCR reads, yields one record per CDR3 protein. The sample lists over 130,000 distinct CDR3 sequences, 30% to 35% seen once, with around 2.3% in the top ten. This CDR3 is 18 amino acids long. The V end was cut by 3 bases, the J end by 0 bases, with 22 bases between. Germline V gene sequence: CDR1 SGHDT, CDR2 YYEEEE. Specimen: axillary lymph node tissue. The TCR originated in a female donor with breast cancer. Some clones in this sample may be carry-over from other donors' samples. This chain uses TRBV5-6 with TRBJ2-7; D may be TRBD2 (6 bases). CDR3 coding DNA: TGTGCCAGCAGCTCAAGCTCCACTCTAGCGCGAATCTCCTACGAGCAGTACTTC. Translating it yields CASSSSSTLARISYEQYF.